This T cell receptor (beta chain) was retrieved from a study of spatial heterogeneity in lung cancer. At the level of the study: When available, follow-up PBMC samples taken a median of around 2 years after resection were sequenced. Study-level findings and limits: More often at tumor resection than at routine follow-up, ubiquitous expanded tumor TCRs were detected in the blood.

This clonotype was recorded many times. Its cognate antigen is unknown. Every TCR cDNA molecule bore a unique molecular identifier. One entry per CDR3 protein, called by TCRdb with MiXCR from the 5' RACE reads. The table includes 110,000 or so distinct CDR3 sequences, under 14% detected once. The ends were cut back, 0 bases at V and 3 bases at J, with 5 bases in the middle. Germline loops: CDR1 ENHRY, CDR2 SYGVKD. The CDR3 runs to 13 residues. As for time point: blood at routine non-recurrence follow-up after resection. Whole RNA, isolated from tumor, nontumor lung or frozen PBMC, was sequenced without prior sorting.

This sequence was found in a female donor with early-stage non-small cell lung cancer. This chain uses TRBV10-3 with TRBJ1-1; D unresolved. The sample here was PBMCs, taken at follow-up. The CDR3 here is CAISESAYTEAFF. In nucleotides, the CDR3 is TGTGCCATCAGTGAGTCTGCTTACACTGAAGCTTTCTTT.